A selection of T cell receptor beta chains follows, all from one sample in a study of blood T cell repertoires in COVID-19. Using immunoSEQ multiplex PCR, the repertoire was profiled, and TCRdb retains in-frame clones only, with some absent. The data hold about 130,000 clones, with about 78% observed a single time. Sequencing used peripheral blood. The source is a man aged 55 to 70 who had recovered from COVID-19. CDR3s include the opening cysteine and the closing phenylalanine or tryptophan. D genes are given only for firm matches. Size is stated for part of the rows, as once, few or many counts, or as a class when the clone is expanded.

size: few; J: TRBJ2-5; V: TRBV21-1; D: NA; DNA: TGTGCCAGCACGAGATTGGACAGGCTCCTAGAAGGAGAGACCCAGTACTTC; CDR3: CASTRLDRLLEGETQYF
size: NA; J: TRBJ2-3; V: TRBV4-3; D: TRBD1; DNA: TGCGCCAGCAGCCCAGGGGGCCTCGATGATACGCAGTATTTT; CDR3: CASSPGGLDDTQYF
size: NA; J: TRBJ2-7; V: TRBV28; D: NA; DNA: TGTGCCAGCAGCCAACTGAGCCCCTACGAGCAGTACTTC; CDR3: CASSQLSPYEQYF
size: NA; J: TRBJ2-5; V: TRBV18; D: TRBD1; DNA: TGTGCCGGCTCACCACAAACAGGGGGCGCGGGGGAGACCCAGTACTTC; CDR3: CAGSPQTGGAGETQYF
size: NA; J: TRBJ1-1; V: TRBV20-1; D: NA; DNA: TGCAGTGCTAGACGGACTGAAGCTTTCTTT; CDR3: CSARRTEAFF
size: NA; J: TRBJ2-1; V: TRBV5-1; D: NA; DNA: TGCGCCAGCAGCTCGGGAAGGCTGGGGGGGCTTGGCAATGAGCAGTTCTTC; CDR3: CASSSGRLGGLGNEQFF
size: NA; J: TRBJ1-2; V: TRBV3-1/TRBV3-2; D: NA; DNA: TGTGCCAGCAGCCAAGGGGGGAGGGAATACTATGGCTACACCTTC; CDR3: CASSQGGREYYGYTF
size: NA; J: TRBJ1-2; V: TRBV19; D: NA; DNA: TGTGCCAGTAGTTGGGACACCTACTATGGCTACACCTTC; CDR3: CASSWDTYYGYTF
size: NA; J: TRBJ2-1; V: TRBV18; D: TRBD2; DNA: TGTGCCAGCTCACCTCCACGGGGGGATTACAATGAGCAGTTCTTC; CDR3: CASSPPRGDYNEQFF
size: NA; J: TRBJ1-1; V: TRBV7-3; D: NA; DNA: TGTGCCAGCAGCAGAGATGAAGTCGCTGAAGCTTTCTTT; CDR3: CASSRDEVAEAFF
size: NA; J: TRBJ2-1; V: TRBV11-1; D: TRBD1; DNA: TGTGCCACACGACAGGGGGACTCCTACAATGAGCAGTTCTTC; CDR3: CATRQGDSYNEQFF
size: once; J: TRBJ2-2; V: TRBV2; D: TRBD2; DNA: TGTGCCAGCAGTCAACTAGCGTCCGCGAACACCGGGGAGCTGTTTTTT; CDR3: CASSQLASANTGELFF
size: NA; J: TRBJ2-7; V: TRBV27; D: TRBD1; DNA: TGTGCCAGCAGCCGAGGGACAGGGGGCGAGCAGTACTTC; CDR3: CASSRGTGGEQYF
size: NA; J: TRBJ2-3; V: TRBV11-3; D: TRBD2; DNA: TGTGCCAGCAGCGCTGGCCTTCAGCGGGGGAACACAGATACGCAGTATTTT; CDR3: CASSAGLQRGNTDTQYF
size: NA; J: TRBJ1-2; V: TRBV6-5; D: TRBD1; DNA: TGTGCCAGCAGCGCGACAGGGACTTATGGCTACACCTTC; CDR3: CASSATGTYGYTF
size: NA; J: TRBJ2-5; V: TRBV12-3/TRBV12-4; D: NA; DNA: TGTGCCGCTTGGGGGCGGGAAGAGACCCAGTACTTC; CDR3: CAAWGREETQYF
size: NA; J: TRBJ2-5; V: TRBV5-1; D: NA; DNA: TGCGCCAGCAGCTTCTGGTCGGAGGAGACCCAGTACTTC; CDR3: CASSFWSEETQYF
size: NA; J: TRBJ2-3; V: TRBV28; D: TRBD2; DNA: TGTGCCAGCAGCCTTAGCGGGACAGATACGCAGTATTTT; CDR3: CASSLSGTDTQYF
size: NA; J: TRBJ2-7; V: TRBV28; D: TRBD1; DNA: TGTGCCAGCAGCTCGGGACAGTCCTCCTACGAGCAGTACTTC; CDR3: CASSSGQSSYEQYF
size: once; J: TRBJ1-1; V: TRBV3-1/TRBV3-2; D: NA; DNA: TGTGCCAGCAGCCAAGGACTGTTGAACACCAACACTGAAGCTTTCTTT; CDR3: CASSQGLLNTNTEAFF
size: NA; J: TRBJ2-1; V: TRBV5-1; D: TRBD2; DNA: TGCGCCAGCAGCCGGGGACAGGGTGGGGGACTAGCGGCTTACAATGAGCAGTTCTTC; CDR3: CASSRGQGGGLAAYNEQFF
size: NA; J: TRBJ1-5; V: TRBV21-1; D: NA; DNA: TGTGCCAGCAGCAAAGGACTCCCCCGGGGGAGGCCGAGAAATCAGCCCCAGCATTTT; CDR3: CASSKGLPRGRPRNQPQHF
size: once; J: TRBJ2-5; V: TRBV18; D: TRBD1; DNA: TGTGCCAGCTTACGGGACAGACAAGAGACCCAGTACTTC; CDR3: CASLRDRQETQYF
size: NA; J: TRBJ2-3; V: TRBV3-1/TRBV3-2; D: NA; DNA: TGTGCCAGTCTGGGGCACGGAGGCACAGATACGCAGTATTTT; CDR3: CASLGHGGTDTQYF
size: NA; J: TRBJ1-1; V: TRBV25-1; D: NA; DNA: TGTGCCAGCAGTCGGTTTACAGTGACTAAAACTGAAGCTTTCTTT; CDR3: CASSRFTVTKTEAFF
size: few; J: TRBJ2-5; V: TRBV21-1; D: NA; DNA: TGTGCCAGCAGCAAGGGACAGGGGGCAACAAAGACCCAGTACTTC; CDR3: CASSKGQGATKTQYF
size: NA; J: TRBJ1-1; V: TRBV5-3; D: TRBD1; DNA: TGTGCCAGAAGCTGCCGGGACAGGGTAGGGCCTCTCGTAGCTTTCTTT; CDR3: CARSCRDRVGPLVAFF
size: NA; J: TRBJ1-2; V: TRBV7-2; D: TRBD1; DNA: TGTGCCAGCAGCACCCAGGGACAGGTCGATTCCTATGGCTACACCTTC; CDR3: CASSTQGQVDSYGYTF
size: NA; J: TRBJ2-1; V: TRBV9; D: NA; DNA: TGTGCCAGCAGCGTAGGGGTTAGCGGCTCCTACAATGAGCAGTTCTTC; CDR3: CASSVGVSGSYNEQFF
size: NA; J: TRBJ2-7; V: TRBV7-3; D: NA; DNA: TGTGCCAGCAGCCCCGGGACTTTCCCCTACGAGCAGTACTTC; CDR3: CASSPGTFPYEQYF
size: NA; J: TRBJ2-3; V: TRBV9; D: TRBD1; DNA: TGTGCCAGCAGCTTCCGGGACAGGGTCCCAGATACGCAGTATTTT; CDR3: CASSFRDRVPDTQYF
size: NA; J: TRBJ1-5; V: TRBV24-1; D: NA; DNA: TGTGCCACCAGTGCCGGCACCAGGCCTCTTCCCCAGCATTTT; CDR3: CATSAGTRPLPQHF
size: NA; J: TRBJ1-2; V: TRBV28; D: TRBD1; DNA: TGTGCCAGCGGACGAGGGGACAGACTCTATGGCTACACCTTC; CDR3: CASGRGDRLYGYTF
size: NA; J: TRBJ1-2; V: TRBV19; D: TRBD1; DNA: TGTGCCAGTAGCCCCGGACAGGGCGGTGGCTACACCTTC; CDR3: CASSPGQGGGYTF
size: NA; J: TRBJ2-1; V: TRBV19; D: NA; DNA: TGTGCCAGTAAGGAGGGAACTCTCCAGTTCTTC; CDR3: CASKEGTLQFF
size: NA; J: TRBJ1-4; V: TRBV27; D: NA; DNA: TGTGCCAGCAGTTTCGCCTCGGCGGGGAGTACTGAAAAACTGTTTTTT; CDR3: CASSFASAGSTEKLFF
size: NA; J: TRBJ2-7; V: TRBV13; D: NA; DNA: TGTGCCAGCAGTCGGGGGAACACCTACGAGCAGTACTTC; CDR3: CASSRGNTYEQYF
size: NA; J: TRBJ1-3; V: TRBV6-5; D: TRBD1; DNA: TGTGCCAGCAGCCCCCAGGGGGGAGCCAACACCATATATTTT; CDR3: CASSPQGGANTIYF
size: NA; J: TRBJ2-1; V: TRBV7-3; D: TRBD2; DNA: TGTGCCAGCAGCTCGGGACTAGCGAGCGAGCAGTTCTTC; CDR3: CASSSGLASEQFF
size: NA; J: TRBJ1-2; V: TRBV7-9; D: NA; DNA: TGTGCCAGCAGCTCTACTGGGCATGGCTACACCTTC; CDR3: CASSSTGHGYTF
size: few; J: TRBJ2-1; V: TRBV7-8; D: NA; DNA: TGTGCCAGCAGCTTAGAGCGGAGCACCTACAATGAGCAGTTCTTC; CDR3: CASSLERSTYNEQFF
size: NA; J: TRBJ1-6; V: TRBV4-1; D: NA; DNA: TGCGCCAGCACCGAGGAGGGAGTTAATTCACCCCTCCACTTT; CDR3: CASTEEGVNSPLHF
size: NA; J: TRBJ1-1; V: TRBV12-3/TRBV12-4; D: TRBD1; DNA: TGTGCCAGCAGCCTACAGGGGAATAGAGCTTTCTTT; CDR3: CASSLQGNRAFF